A selection of T cell receptor beta chains follows, all from one sample in a study of blood T cell repertoires in COVID-19. Clones were read by immunoSEQ multiplex PCR, and TCRdb kept only the in-frame ones, dropping some. The table records about 60,000 clones, more than 80% of them present only once. Specimen: peripheral blood. All receptors come from a human donor with active COVID-19. The donor label of this sample is uncertain. Both conserved end residues are part of each CDR3. Fields, in order: CDR3 DNA, CDR3 protein, V gene, D gene, clone size, J gene. D genes are given only for firm matches. Clone size is shown for a subset of rows, as once, few, many or a class of expanded clone.

DNA: TGTGCCAGCAGCTTATCGACAGGTAGCTACGAGCAGTACTTC
CDR3: CASSLSTGSYEQYF
V: TRBV11-2
D: -
size: -
J: TRBJ2-7

DNA: TGTGCCAGCAGTCGAATTGGCAGGGGCGCGAGGGGCTACACCTTC
CDR3: CASSRIGRGARGYTF
V: TRBV9
D: -
size: -
J: TRBJ1-2

DNA: TGTGCCAGTAGTCCCAGACTAGCGGGAGCCATCTTATCCTACAATGAGCAGTTCTTC
CDR3: CASSPRLAGAILSYNEQFF
V: TRBV19
D: TRBD2
size: -
J: TRBJ2-1

DNA: TGTGCCAGTAGTGCAAGGGGGCAGGAAAACACCGGGGAGCTGTTTTTT
CDR3: CASSARGQENTGELFF
V: TRBV19
D: TRBD1
size: -
J: TRBJ2-2

DNA: TGCGCCAGCAGCCTGTTGAGGCAGGGGGCAGATGGCACTGAAGCTTTCTTT
CDR3: CASSLLRQGADGTEAFF
V: TRBV4-1
D: TRBD1
size: -
J: TRBJ1-1

DNA: TGCGCCAGCAGCGGACTAGCGGGGCAAGAGACCCAGTACTTC
CDR3: CASSGLAGQETQYF
V: TRBV5-1
D: TRBD2
size: -
J: TRBJ2-5

DNA: TGTGCCAGCAGCCAGCAGACAGGGGGCAAAGAAAAACTGTTTTTT
CDR3: CASSQQTGGKEKLFF
V: TRBV14
D: TRBD1
size: few
J: TRBJ1-4

DNA: TGTGCCAGCAGCTTGGTTGGCCAGGGCTGGGGTGGCTACACCTTC
CDR3: CASSLVGQGWGGYTF
V: TRBV5-4
D: -
size: once
J: TRBJ1-2

DNA: TGTGCCAGCAGCGTCGAGACAGGAACGAACATTCAGTACTTC
CDR3: CASSVETGTNIQYF
V: TRBV9
D: -
size: -
J: TRBJ2-4

DNA: TGTGCCAGCAGTGCGACCGGGACAGGGGATTCAGGGTACTTC
CDR3: CASSATGTGDSGYF
V: TRBV28
D: TRBD1
size: -
J: TRBJ2-7

DNA: TGTGCTAGTGGTTTGGTACAGAGCAGAGTGGATGGCTACACCTTC
CDR3: CASGLVQSRVDGYTF
V: TRBV12-5
D: -
size: -
J: TRBJ1-2

DNA: TGTGCCAGCAGCCCGGGGCCCACAGGGGGCTGGAACACTGAAGCTTTCTTT
CDR3: CASSPGPTGGWNTEAFF
V: TRBV5-5
D: TRBD1
size: -
J: TRBJ1-1

DNA: TGTGCCACCAGCGGACTAGGGGCCTCTGGAAACACCATATATTTT
CDR3: CATSGLGASGNTIYF
V: TRBV15
D: -
size: -
J: TRBJ1-3

DNA: TGTGCCACCAGCAGAGATGGGGCGAGTAATGAAAAACTGTTTTTT
CDR3: CATSRDGASNEKLFF
V: TRBV15
D: -
size: -
J: TRBJ1-4

DNA: TGTGCCAGCAGCGCCACTGCCGGACAGGGGGCTTTCTATGGCTACACCTTC
CDR3: CASSATAGQGAFYGYTF
V: TRBV9
D: TRBD1
size: -
J: TRBJ1-2

DNA: TGTGCCAGCAGCCAAGGAACTAGGAGCAATAACAATGAGCAGTTCTTC
CDR3: CASSQGTRSNNNEQFF
V: TRBV3-1/TRBV3-2
D: -
size: once
J: TRBJ2-1

DNA: TGCGCCCAGCACCGGGGGGGCCACTCCTATAATTCACCCCTCCACTTT
CDR3: CAQHRGGHSYNSPLHF
V: TRBV5-1
D: -
size: -
J: TRBJ1-6

DNA: TGTGCCAGCCGGACAGTCCCTAATCAGCCCCAGCATTTT
CDR3: CASRTVPNQPQHF
V: TRBV6-5
D: -
size: -
J: TRBJ1-5

DNA: TGTGCCAGCAGTTCGACCTTAGGGGTTAGCACAGATACGCAGTATTTT
CDR3: CASSSTLGVSTDTQYF
V: TRBV27
D: -
size: -
J: TRBJ2-3